Listed below are T cell receptor beta chains from one sample, sequenced in a study of CD8 T cells in ankylosing spondylitis. TCRdb fed the 5' RACE reads into MiXCR, producing one record per CDR3 protein. Of around 490,000 distinct CDR3 sequences detected, roughly 5.3% appear once; the ten largest clones hold roughly 3.2%. The sequenced sample consisted of blood, either unsorted or a sorted T cell fraction (not recorded which). Source of these receptors: a male donor with ankylosing spondylitis. The CDR3 runs from the conserved cysteine through the conserved F or W. A D gene is named only where the DNA matches it firmly. Rows give clone size only sometimes, using once, few, many, or a class for an expanded clone.

j_call d_call clone_size v_call cdr3_nt cdr3_aa
TRBJ2-1 - many TRBV5-1 TGCGCCAGCAGTCGCCTAGGGGGGAGCTCCTACAATGAGCAGTTCTTC CASSRLGGSSYNEQFF
TRBJ2-7 - - TRBV2 TGTGCCATCTGCAATCAATACGGCGGCATACTATCTTCCACCTACGAGCAGTACTTC CAICNQYGGILSSTYEQYF
TRBJ2-5 TRBD2 - TRBV5-1 TGCGCCAGCAGCCCCTGGGGAGCGGGAGTGACTGAGACCCAGTACTTC CASSPWGAGVTETQYF
TRBJ1-4 - many TRBV7-9 TGTGCCAGCAGCCCCTATGGGGCGAGGACTAATGAAAAACTGTTTTTT CASSPYGARTNEKLFF
TRBJ1-1 - many TRBV7-9 TGTGCCAGCAGCGTCAAAGGGGTAAACACTGAAGCTTTCTTT CASSVKGVNTEAFF
TRBJ2-5 - - TRBV3-1 TGTGCCAGCAGCCGCGCAGGGATGGAGACCCAGTACTTC CASSRAGMETQYF
TRBJ2-1 TRBD1 - TRBV12-3/TRBV12-4 TGTGCCAGCAGTTTAGAGAGGACAGGGGGCGGTGAGCAGTTCTTC CASSLERTGGGEQFF
TRBJ2-1 - - TRBV24-1 TGTGCCACCAGTGATTCTAAGGGGCTGGATGAGCAGTTCTTC CATSDSKGLDEQFF
TRBJ2-3 - many TRBV5-1 TGCGCCAGCAGCACAGGGACTGCGGGGGATACGCAGTATTTT CASSTGTAGDTQYF
TRBJ2-3 - few TRBV3-1 TGTGCCAGCAGCCAAGTGGGGACGCCTGATACGCAGTATTTT CASSQVGTPDTQYF
TRBJ1-2 - many TRBV5-1 TGCGCCAGCAGCGAAGACAGTACCTATGGCTACACCTTC CASSEDSTYGYTF
TRBJ2-7 TRBD1 many TRBV15 TGTGCCACCAGCAGCATGGGACAGGGAGTCTCCTACGAGCAGTACTTC CATSSMGQGVSYEQYF
TRBJ2-7 TRBD2 - TRBV7-9 TGTGCCAGCAGCACTAGCGGGGGATCCCTATACGAGCAGTACTTC CASSTSGGSLYEQYF
TRBJ1-3 - many TRBV20-1 TGCAGTGCTAGTAGGGATTCGGGAAACACCATATATTTT CSASRDSGNTIYF
TRBJ2-7 - many TRBV5-1 TGCGCCAGCAGTCCAGGGAGTGCGAAAGAGCAGTACTTC CASSPGSAKEQYF
TRBJ1-5 - many TRBV4-2 TGTGCCAGCAGCCTAGGACAGTCGAGCAATCAGCCCCAGCATTTT CASSLGQSSNQPQHF
TRBJ2-2 - many TRBV11-3 TGTGCCAGCAGCCCCTCGACCGGCCGGGAGCTGTTTTTT CASSPSTGRELFF
TRBJ1-6 TRBD1 many TRBV4-2 TGTGCCAGCAGCCCTAGGGGGCAGCCTCTTAATTCACCCCTCCACTTT CASSPRGQPLNSPLHF
TRBJ1-2 TRBD1 many TRBV28 TGTGCCAGCAGTTGGGGACAGGAGGATGGCTACACCTTC CASSWGQEDGYTF
TRBJ1-1 TRBD1 many TRBV7-6 TGTGCCAGCAGCCCCAGATTGCGGGGACAGATGAACACTGAAGCTTTCTTT CASSPRLRGQMNTEAFF
TRBJ2-6 - - TRBV4-2 TGTGCCAGCAGCCACAAAACTAGGGGGTCTGGGGCCAACGTCCTGACTTTC CASSHKTRGSGANVLTF
TRBJ1-2 TRBD1 many TRBV6-6 TGTGCCAGCAACAACGGACAGGGAGATGGCTACACCTTC CASNNGQGDGYTF
TRBJ2-1 - many TRBV15 TGTGCCACCAGCAGACCTACCTTGGAGGGGTGGCTTGAGCAGTTCTTC CATSRPTLEGWLEQFF
TRBJ2-4 - many TRBV20-1 TGCAGCAAGTTCGGCGGGGACATTCAGTACTTC CSKFGGDIQYF
TRBJ1-2 - many TRBV6-2/TRBV6-3 TGTGCCAGCAGTTCTTTCGACAAGGGGCTAAGGAGGCGAACCTTC CASSSFDKGLRRRTF
TRBJ2-1 TRBD2 - TRBV20-1 TGCAGTGCTAGAGATCTAGGCACTAGCGGCTCCTACAATGAGCAGTTCTTC CSARDLGTSGSYNEQFF
TRBJ2-2 - many TRBV18 TGTGCCAGCTCACCAGGGGTCGTCACCGGGGAGCTGTTTTTT CASSPGVVTGELFF
TRBJ2-1 TRBD1 few TRBV10-3 TGTGCCATCAGTGAGTCGACAGGGTCGATTGAGCAGTTCTTC CAISESTGSIEQFF
TRBJ1-1 - many TRBV24-1 TGTGCCACCAGTGATTGGCAGGACACTGAAGCTTTCTTT CATSDWQDTEAFF
TRBJ1-2 TRBD1 - TRBV29-1 TGCAGCGTTGACGCAGGGGGAGGCCATGGCTACACCTTC CSVDAGGGHGYTF
TRBJ1-1 TRBD1 few TRBV29-1 TGCAGCGTGGGGCCGGGACAGGGGGCGTTGGATAACACTGAAGCTTTCTTT CSVGPGQGALDNTEAFF
TRBJ2-7 TRBD2 many TRBV20-1 TGCAGTGCCCTGATCCCGGGACTAGACTACGAGCAGTACTTC CSALIPGLDYEQYF
TRBJ2-3 TRBD2 many TRBV7-7 TGTGCTAGCAGCTCGGGACTAGCGGGAACAGATACGCAGTATTTT CASSSGLAGTDTQYF
TRBJ2-1 TRBD2 many TRBV24-1 TGTGCCACCAGTGACCCCCGTAGCGGGAGTCGCAATGAGCAGTTCTTC CATSDPRSGSRNEQFF
TRBJ2-3 TRBD1 many TRBV28 TGTGCCAGCAGGCCGGGACAGCGCACAGATACGCAGTATTTT CASRPGQRTDTQYF
TRBJ1-5 TRBD1 - TRBV3-1 TGTGCCAGCAGCCCTTACAGGGGCCTTAATCAGCCCCAGCATTTT CASSPYRGLNQPQHF
TRBJ1-2 - many TRBV29-1 TGCAGCGTTGAAAAAGGGGATGGCTACACCTTC CSVEKGDGYTF
TRBJ2-7 - many TRBV4-1 TGCGCCAGCAGCCCCCTAAGGGGGAGGGCCCGCGAGCAGTACTTC CASSPLRGRAREQYF
TRBJ2-7 TRBD1 few TRBV7-2 TGTGCCAGCAGCCGCTCTGGGACAGCAGTCTCCTACGAGCAGTACTTC CASSRSGTAVSYEQYF
TRBJ2-1 - many TRBV7-8 TGTGCCAGCGCCCTATTGTCCCATGAGCAGTTCTTC CASALLSHEQFF
TRBJ1-1 - many TRBV6-2/TRBV6-3 TGTGCCAGCACCGACTCGTACACTGAAGCTTTCTTT CASTDSYTEAFF
TRBJ2-3 TRBD1 many TRBV6-1 TGTGCCAGCAGAACCGGGACAGGGGCCACAGATACGCAGTATTTT CASRTGTGATDTQYF
TRBJ2-2 - many TRBV10-3 TGTGCCATCAGTGAGTCAGGGCTACGGGAGCTGTTTTTT CAISESGLRELFF
TRBJ1-1 - many TRBV27 TGTGCCAGCAGAATTGGACAGCCGAACACTGAAGCTTTCTTT CASRIGQPNTEAFF
TRBJ2-4 - - TRBV28 TGTGCCAGCAGTGACTGGGGGGCAAAAAACATTCAGTACTTC CASSDWGAKNIQYF
TRBJ1-4 TRBD1 many TRBV5-8 TGTGCCAGCAGCTCCGGGACAGGGGGACCGAGTAATGAAAAACTGTTTTTT CASSSGTGGPSNEKLFF
TRBJ1-1 - many TRBV29-1 TGCAGCGGGACATCAGGGCGCCGTGAAGCTTTCTTT CSGTSGRREAFF
TRBJ2-2 - many TRBV6-1 TGTGCCAGCAGTGAACCGGCCTGGACCGGGGAGCTGTTTTTT CASSEPAWTGELFF
TRBJ2-7 - many TRBV7-9 TGTGCCAGCAGCCCTCCGGGACTCAGCTCCTACGAGCAGTACTTC CASSPPGLSSYEQYF
TRBJ2-3 - - TRBV11-2 TGTGCCAGCAGCTTCCCAGGGAGTACTACAGATACGCAGTATTTT CASSFPGSTTDTQYF
TRBJ2-7 - many TRBV20-1 TGCAGTGCCGCCCCAGAAACCTACGAGCAGTACTTC CSAAPETYEQYF
TRBJ2-3 - - TRBV6-5 TGTGCCAGCAGTTATCCCTCGCAGGGGTATATGACGCAGTATTTT CASSYPSQGYMTQYF
TRBJ1-2 - many TRBV5-1 TGCGCCAGCAGCGCGAACAGGGAGACCTATGGCTACACCTTC CASSANRETYGYTF
TRBJ1-5 - many TRBV6-5 TGTGCCAGCAGTTCTAGTTCAGGGGTCCAGCCCCAGCATTTT CASSSSSGVQPQHF
TRBJ1-5 - many TRBV15 TGTGCCACCAGCAGAGAAATGGGACATCAGCCCCAGCATTTT CATSREMGHQPQHF